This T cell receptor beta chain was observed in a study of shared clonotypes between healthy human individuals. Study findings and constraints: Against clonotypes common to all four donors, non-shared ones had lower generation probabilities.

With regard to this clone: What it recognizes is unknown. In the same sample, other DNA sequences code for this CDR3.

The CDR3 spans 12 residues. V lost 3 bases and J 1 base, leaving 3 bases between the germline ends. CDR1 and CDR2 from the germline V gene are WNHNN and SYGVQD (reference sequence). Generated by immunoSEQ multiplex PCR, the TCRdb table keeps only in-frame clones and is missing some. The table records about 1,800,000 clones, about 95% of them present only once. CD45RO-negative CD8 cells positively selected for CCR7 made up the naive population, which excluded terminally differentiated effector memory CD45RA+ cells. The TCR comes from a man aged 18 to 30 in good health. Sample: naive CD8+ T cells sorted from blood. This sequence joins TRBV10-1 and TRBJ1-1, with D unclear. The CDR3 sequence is CASSESNTEAFF. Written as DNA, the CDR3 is TGCGCCAGCAGTGAATCGAACACTGAAGCTTTCTTT.